Following are 18 T cell receptor beta chains from one sample sequenced in a study of cytomegalovirus exposure and HLA in healthy donors (dated by TCRdb to the late 2010s). The receptor library was made with the immunoSEQ multiplex PCR assay. The multiplex PCR relied on a mix of 60 forward primers for TCR Vbeta segments and 13 reverse primers for TCR Jbeta segments. TCRdb retrieved this table from immuneACCESS and kept in-frame rearrangements only. Not all clones are present; in checked studies, unresolved V genes account for under half, and no reason is known for the remainder. The sample includes approximately 110,000 clones, with less than 85% observed a single time. Approximately 8% of the sample rests with the top ten. Sequences were obtained from PBMCs. The receptors originated from a man aged 35 to 55 in good health and CMV-seropositive.

V and J are TRBV18 and TRBJ2-2; TRBD2 aligns across 10 bases. Losses at the gene ends were 3 bases for V and 1 base for J; bases not matched to a gene: 2. The germline CDR1 and CDR2 sequences are KGHSH and LQKENI. The CDR3 extends over 16 amino acids. The CDR3 reads CASSPRTSGNTGELFF. The CDR3, as DNA: TGTGCCAGCTCACCGAGGACTAGCGGGAACACCGGGGAGCTGTTTTTT.

The chain uses TRBV6-6 and TRBJ1-2, with D hard to call. V shed 6 bases and J shed 7 bases, with 12 bases lying between them. The CDR3 sequence is 12 residues long. CDR1 is MNHNY, CDR2 SVGAGI, per germline (reference sequence). CDR3 loop: CASRSIRSGYTF. DNA of the CDR3: TGTGCCAGCAGGTCAATTAGATCTGGCTACACCTTC.

V gene TRBV7-2 combines with J gene TRBJ2-7; a possible D gene is TRBD2 (6 bases). Trimming took 2 bases from V and 3 from J, leaving 17 bases between them. The CDR3 spans 16 residues. CDR1 and CDR2 (germline): SGHTA, FQGNSA. The CDR3 sequence: CASSLNLGGTLYEQYF. The CDR3 region has the DNA TGTGCCAGCAGCTTAAATCTAGGTGGGACTCTCTACGAGCAGTACTTC.

Comments on this clone: At one end, the junction sequence differs from germline, possibly due to a read error. The chain employs TRBV29-1 and TRBJ2-6; 10 nucleotides line up with TRBD1. This CDR3 is built from 15 residues. Germline CDR1 and CDR2: SQVTM and ANQGSEA. CDR3 DNA sequence: TGCAGCGCCTGGACAGGGGGTAGTGGGGCCAACGGCCTGACTTTC. Its translation is CSAWTGGSGANGLTF.

This chain uses TRBV7-6 with TRBJ2-3; 8 nucleotides line up with TRBD2. The length of the CDR3 is 15 residues. With V trimmed by 2 bases and J by 2 bases, 3 bases remained unmatched. Per the germline V gene, CDR1 is SGHVS and CDR2 is FNYEAQ. CDR3 sequence reads: CASSLRSGTTDTQYF. CDR3 nucleotide sequence: TGTGCCAGCAGCTTACGTAGCGGGACCACAGATACGCAGTATTTT.

This clone occurred a few times. The chain recombines TRBV28 with TRBJ2-3, with 9 bases fitting TRBD1. V gave up 6 bases and J gave up 4 bases; unmatched junction bases: 5. The CDR3 is made up of 14 amino acids. The V gene's germline CDR1 is MDHEN and CDR2 SYDVKM. For the CDR3, the DNA is TGTGCCAGCAGCACAGGGGGCAGTCCAGATACGCAGTATTTT. Encoded protein: CASSTGGSPDTQYF.

This chain joins TRBV19 and TRBJ2-3; D perhaps matches TRBD1 (6 bases). This CDR3 has 16 residues. V shed 5 bases and J shed 3 bases, with 18 bases lying between them. Germline loops: CDR1 LNHDA, CDR2 SQIVND (reference sequence). CDR3 DNA: TGTGCCAGTAGTCTCGGTGGGGGCGGCGGAACAGATACGCAGTATTTT. This translates into CASSLGGGGGTDTQYF.

This clone turned up a few times. This chain links TRBV18 with TRBJ2-1, with TRBD1 matching 8 bases. Germline V gene sequence: CDR1 KGHSH, CDR2 LQKENI. The CDR3 is made up of 15 amino acids. V gave up 0 bases and J gave up 9 bases; unmatched junction bases: 7. CDR3 in amino acids: CASSPPGQGVIEQFF. In DNA form, the CDR3 reads TGTGCCAGCTCACCACCCGGACAGGGTGTGATTGAGCAGTTCTTC.

This clone is a singleton in its sample. The V call is TRBV6-5, the J call TRBJ1-5, with D perhaps TRBD1 (5 bases). This CDR3 region has 13 residues. The germline V and J ends were trimmed by 7 bases and 11 bases, with 18 bases remaining between them. Germline V lookup: CDR1 MNHEY, CDR2 SVGAGI. CDR3: CASTPGIRTAQHF. The CDR3 nucleotides are TGTGCCAGCACCCCAGGGATAAGAACGGCCCAGCATTTT.

The rearrangement joins TRBV5-6 to TRBJ1-5; D unresolved. The germline V gene has CDR1 SGHDT and CDR2 YYEEEE. The CDR3 covers 12 residues. The V end lost 0 bases, the J end lost 5 bases, and 3 bases lay between the germline ends. CDR3 loop: CASSLGDQPQHF. The CDR3 DNA reads as TGTGCCAGCAGCTTGGGAGATCAGCCCCAGCATTTT.

For this clone: A read error may produce the germline difference seen at one junction end. The chain employs TRBV4-1 and TRBJ2-4; the D gene is possibly TRBD1 (6 bases). This CDR3 is 17 amino acids long. Germline V gives CDR1 MGHRA, CDR2 YSYEKL. CDR3 region: CASSQDKTPLDRNSQYF. Written as DNA, the CDR3 is TGCGCCAGCAGCCAAGATAAAACGCCTTTGGACAGAAACAGTCAGTACTTC.

The chain carries TRBV27 and TRBJ2-1; 7 nucleotides agree with TRBD1. The V segment lost 6 bases and the J segment 0 bases; nucleotides outside the gene matches: 17. From germline, CDR1 is MNHEY and CDR2 SMNVEV (reference sequence). This CDR3 region has 19 residues. The CDR3 here is CASSSFPLQQGSSYNEQFF. CDR3 bases: TGTGCCAGCAGCTCCTTCCCCCTCCAACAGGGGAGCTCCTACAATGAGCAGTTCTTC.

This clone was seen a few times. The chain is built from TRBV7-9 and TRBJ1-4, with 10 bases lining up with TRBD1. There are 16 residues in the CDR3. CDR1 is SEHNR, CDR2 FQNEAQ, per germline (reference sequence). After removal of 4 bases from V and 3 bases from J, the junction contained 5 bases not matched to a gene. CDR3 DNA sequence: TGTGCCAGCAGCTACACCGGGACAGGGGCTAATGAAAAACTGTTTTTT. It yields the protein CASSYTGTGANEKLFF.

The chain joins TRBV27 to TRBJ1-5; 8 nucleotides agree with TRBD1. The germline V gene encodes CDR1 MNHEY and CDR2 SMNVEV (reference sequence). CDR3 size: 14 residues. J gave up 4 bases and V 5 bases, and 4 bases lay outside the gene matches. In DNA form, the CDR3 reads TGTGCCAGCAGTATGACAGGGGCTAATCAGCCCCAGCATTTT. This gives the protein CASSMTGANQPQHF.

The gene calls are TRBV6-5 and TRBJ2-7; 9 nucleotides line up with TRBD2. V lost 8 bases, J lost 6 bases, and 2 bases stayed unmatched. The CDR3 consists of 11 residues. Germline V gene sequence: CDR1 MNHEY, CDR2 SVGAGI. The CDR3 loop reads CASGLAFEQYF. The CDR3 DNA sequence: TGTGCCAGCGGACTAGCGTTCGAGCAGTACTTC.

V is TRBV7-9 and J is TRBJ2-2; TRBD2 matches 7 bases. With 2 bases clipped from V and 8 bases from J, the junction kept 20 bases outside the gene matches. The V gene's germline CDR1 is SEHNR and CDR2 FQNEAQ (reference sequence). This CDR3 has 19 residues. This CDR3 reads CASSLRGASGATYKGELFF. In nucleotides, the CDR3 is TGTGCCAGCAGCTTAAGAGGAGCAAGCGGGGCGACATATAAAGGGGAGCTGTTTTTT.

This CDR3 is CASSLDAGGETQYF. The CDR3 coding sequence is TGCGCCAGCAGCTTGGATGCGGGTGGTGAGACCCAGTACTTC. The chain carries TRBV5-1 and TRBJ2-5; TRBD2 might be the D (5 bases). Germline assignment: CDR1 SGHRS and CDR2 YFSETQ. V was trimmed by 0 bases and J by 5 bases, leaving 11 bases between them. The CDR3 is made up of 14 amino acids.

This clone was observed a few times. The V and J genes are TRBV6-6 and TRBJ1-2, with 8 bases fitting TRBD1. The germline V gene encodes CDR1 MNHNY and CDR2 SVGAGI (reference sequence). The CDR3 is made up of 13 amino acids. V dropped 6 bases and J dropped 8; count of bases not matched to a gene: 8. DNA of the CDR3: TGTGCCAGCAGAACAGGACAGGGTTGGGGCTACACCTTC. It encodes CASRTGQGWGYTF.